This TCR beta chain was captured by sequencing in a study of blood T cells in healthy people across ages (dated by TCRdb to the mid-2010s). Background for the entire study: In model experiments, template switching captured roughly one uniquely barcoded TCR beta cDNA molecule for every two T cells. Using deep sequencing normalized with unique cDNA molecular identifiers, the study measured how TCR beta repertoire diversity changes with age. Four age groups were formed from the donors: young (average approximately 15 years), middle-aged (more than 35), aged (over 55) and long-lived (roughly 81). To avoid experimental bias, donors of different ages were distributed randomly across sequencing lanes. Two additional independent replicas of 1 million unique cDNA reads from the same blood draw were analyzed for two donors (one aged 18 to 29 and one aged 80 or older). Results the study describes overall, beyond this receptor: Since profiling was done on bulk unsorted PBMCs, naive and antigen-experienced compartments could not be conclusively compared. Compared with the aged group, the long-lived group had more naive CD4+ T cells, fewer expanded clones and increased TCR diversity, a pattern suggesting age selection. As age increased, observed TCR beta diversity per million T cells dropped in a roughly linear way, and a significant reduction was already evident by age about 40. The percentage of naive T cells measured by flow cytometry correlated strongly with observed TCR beta diversity. Donor CMV infection status was unknown, potentially confounding age-related changes in expanded clonotypes. Estimates of total diversity from one million sequenced T cells were regarded as lower bounds and underestimates.

To prepare the library, 5' RACE was applied. Sequenced on an Illumina HiSeq 2500. A second PCR of roughly 7 to 12 cycles was performed with a sample-barcoded 5' primer and a J-beta primer mix. A template-switch 5' adaptor carrying 12 random nucleotides introduced a unique molecular identifier onto each TCR beta cDNA molecule. Each sample yielded at least 2.5 million CDR3-containing paired-end reads. First-strand cDNA was synthesized from all RNA with the Mint cDNA synthesis kit, primed by a TRBC-specific oligonucleotide. After uracil-DNA glycosylase treatment, a first 18-cycle PCR used universal primers M1SS and BC2_uni_R on all cDNA. Turning to the authors' computational methods: For normalization, 1 million high-quality reads, each with a distinct molecular identifier, were randomly selected from each sample. Instead of being binned into consensus sequences, reads that shared molecular identifiers were thrown out. MiTCR, run with a Q25 quality threshold and the strictest error-elimination algorithm, handled CDR3 identification, clonotype clustering and error correction. A nonparametric unseen species model with Euler transformation was used to estimate lower-bound total TCR beta diversity. TCRdb redid the processing of the public reads, applying fastp at Q25 and MiXCR, and retained in-frame beta chains. Under each unique CDR3 protein, matching rows form one entry showing the most common genes and DNA. These V and J calls derive from TCRdb rather than the authors' analysis. This sample comprises over 600,000 distinct CDR3 sequences, approximately 40% of them detected only once. The ten largest account for 25% to 35% of the sample.

From the cysteine up to the phenylalanine, the CDR3 has a length of 18 residues. CDR3 DNA only is kept here, 54 bases in frame from base 1. CDR1 and CDR2 are read off the germline V gene as MNHEY and SVGEGT. Germline trimming amounts to 1 base on V and 4 bases on J, with 12 as the count of junction bases outside the gene matches. This clonotype was detected a few times. Its cognate antigen has yet to be identified. No clone much larger than this one lies a single base away; base qualities are absent. Donors were a few dozen systemically healthy Caucasian individuals from Russia aged roughly 6 to 90 years. Ten milliliters of peripheral blood were drawn from each donor into EDTA-treated Vacutainer tubes. PBMCs were isolated by Ficoll-Paque density-gradient centrifugation, with at least 6.5 million obtained per sample. Total RNA was extracted from PBMCs with Trizol reagent, with at least 5 micrograms obtained per sample. For every donor, an aliquot of PBMCs went through flow cytometry to measure the percentages of naive CD45RAhigh/CD27high T cells.

This TCR was recovered from an older man in good health. The sequenced sample was blood. Recombination joined TRBV6-2 or TRBV6-3 with TRBJ2-1; 8 bases in the middle match TRBD2. The bases read TGTGCCAGCAGTTACTTGACCGGGACTAGTCGGACGTACAATGAGCAGTTCTTC. Protein translation: CASSYLTGTSRTYNEQFF.